Following are 17 T cell receptor beta chains from one sample sequenced in a study of OX40 agonist ivuxolimab in advanced cancers. Some clones are missing from TCRdb's copy, which holds only in-frame ones; the method was immunoSEQ multiplex PCR. This table has about 77,000 clones, about 85% appearing once. The input for sequencing was CD4+ or CD8+ T cells sorted from blood, taken in a trial of the OX40 agonist ivuxolimab. These receptors all stem from an adult with an advanced solid tumor such as melanoma, head and neck, liver or kidney cancer.

The chain joins TRBV11-2 to TRBJ1-2; D gene unclear. This CDR3 has 12 amino acids. The germline V gene encodes CDR1 SGHAT and CDR2 FQNNGV. Trimming removed 0 bases at V and 8 bases at J, with 7 bases between. The CDR3 sequence is CASSLEGKGYTF. CDR3 bases: TGTGCCAGCAGCTTAGAGGGGAAAGGCTACACCTTC. Filled out from reference TRBV11-2 and TRBJ1-2, the complete variable domain reads EAGVAQSPRYKIIEKRQSVAFWCNPISGHATLYWYQQILGQGPKLLIQFQNNGVVDDSQLPKDRFSAERLKGVDSTLKIQPAKLEDSAVYLCASSLEGKGYTFGSGTRLTVV.

This chain's CDR3 is CASSLDRGPYEQYF. In DNA form, the CDR3 reads TGTGCCAGCAGCCTTGACAGGGGGCCCTACGAGCAGTACTTC. The chain is built from TRBV7-6 and TRBJ2-7, with TRBD1 identical over 10 bases. The CDR3 totals 14 residues. Germline V gene lookup returns CDR1 SGHVS and CDR2 FNYEAQ. V dropped 5 bases and J dropped 2; count of bases not matched to a gene: 3.

The chain employs TRBV30 and TRBJ1-6; D gene ambiguous. Germline lookup yields CDR1 GTSNPN and CDR2 SVGIG (reference sequence). Trimming took off 3 bases at V and 10 bases at J, with 13 bases between the two ends. The CDR3 runs 13 residues. This CDR3 is CAWSEGIGSPLHF. CDR3 DNA: TGTGCCTGGAGCGAAGGGATCGGCTCACCCCTCCACTTT.

This chain connects TRBV7-2 to TRBJ2-1, with D perhaps TRBD2 (6 bases). With 4 bases removed from V and 3 bases from J, the gap between germline ends came to 19 bases. Germline CDR1 and CDR2: SGHTA and FQGNSA. This CDR3 has 17 amino acids. The CDR3 sequence: CASSSPGGATVYNEQFF. The CDR3 DNA reads as TGTGCCAGCAGCTCCCCCGGCGGGGCAACCGTCTACAATGAGCAGTTCTTC.

The chain recombines TRBV9 with TRBJ2-1; D may be TRBD1 (6 bases). Germline V gene data show CDR1 as SGDLS and CDR2 as YYNGEE. The CDR3 totals 15 residues. Trimming removed 3 bases at V and 4 bases at J, with 14 bases between. The CDR3 bases are TGTGCCAGCAGCGCAAGGACAGAGTTATACAATGAGCAGTTCTTC. Protein sequence: CASSARTELYNEQFF.

This chain links TRBV7-9 with TRBJ2-1, with D perhaps TRBD2 (5 bases). This CDR3 comprises 12 residues. The V gene lost 1 base and the J gene lost 8 bases, with 6 bases spanning the gap. Germline V lookup: CDR1 SEHNR, CDR2 FQNEAQ (reference sequence). CDR3 loop: CASSLGRHEQFF. In DNA form, the CDR3 reads TGTGCCAGCAGCTTAGGGAGGCATGAGCAGTTCTTC.

V and J are TRBV14 and TRBJ1-5; D is unresolved. V was cut by 0 bases and J by 7 bases, with 7 bases left in between. The CDR3 consists of 13 residues. Germline assignment: CDR1 SGHDN and CDR2 FVKESK. The CDR3 DNA reads TGTGCCAGCAGCCAAGATTTGAGACAGCCCCAGCATTTT. Amino acid sequence: CASSQDLRQPQHF. The full variable domain, rest sourced from reference TRBV14 and TRBJ1-5, is EAGVTQFPSHSVIEKGQTVTLRCDPISGHDNLYWYRRVMGKEIKFLLHFVKESKQDESGMPNNRFLAERTGGTYSTLKVQPAELEDSGVYFCASSQDLRQPQHFGDGTRLSIL.

The chain uses TRBV7-2 and TRBJ2-2; 14 bases are shared with TRBD2. CDR3 size: 15 residues. Germline-derived CDR1 and CDR2 are SGHTA and FQGNSA. J gave up 7 bases and V 4 bases, and 2 bases lay outside the gene matches. CDR3 DNA: TGTGCCAGCAGCTACGGACTAGCGGGGGGCGGGGAGCTGTTTTTT. Residues: CASSYGLAGGGELFF.

The J gene is TRBJ2-3, the V gene TRBV5-1; D unresolved. Trimming stripped 1 base from V and 5 bases from J, with 8 bases between. The CDR3 runs to 13 residues. Germline V gene sequence: CDR1 SGHRS, CDR2 YFSETQ. In DNA form, the CDR3 reads TGCGCCAGCAGCTTGCCTCCGGAAGATACGCAGTATTTT. Protein: CASSLPPEDTQYF.

V is TRBV5-1 and J is TRBJ1-6; no firm D call. The V end was cut by 0 bases, the J end by 7 bases, with 11 bases between. The CDR3 length is 15 residues. Per the germline V gene, CDR1 is SGHRS and CDR2 is YFSETQ. The CDR3 DNA reads TGCGCCAGCAGCTTGGGGGATGGGTTCAATTCACCCCTCCACTTT. This gives the protein CASSLGDGFNSPLHF.

The chain employs TRBV11-2 and TRBJ2-7, with D possibly being TRBD1 (6 bases). From germline, CDR1 is SGHAT and CDR2 FQNNGV. V gave up 5 bases and J gave up 0 bases, with 14 bases separating them. The CDR3 has 15 residues. CDR3 coding DNA: TGTGCCAGCAGCACCTCCACAGGGAACTCCTACGAGCAGTACTTC. This encodes CASSTSTGNSYEQYF.

The chain links TRBV28 to TRBJ1-6; unclear D gene. Between the trimmed V and J ends, which lost 3 bases and 7 bases, there was a span of 16 bases. This CDR3 comprises 16 residues. The germline V gene has CDR1 MDHEN and CDR2 SYDVKM. The CDR3 reads CASSLGWTSENSPLHF. The CDR3 nucleotides read TGTGCCAGCAGTTTGGGGTGGACGTCGGAGAATTCACCCCTCCACTTT. Full variable domain (missing parts from reference TRBV28 and TRBJ1-6): DVKVTQSSRYLVKRTGEKVFLECVQDMDHENMFWYRQDPGLGLRLIYFSYDVKMKEKGDIPEGYSVSREKKERFSLILESASTNQTSMYLCASSLGWTSENSPLHFGNGTRLTVT.

This chain links TRBV6-1 with TRBJ2-5; D possibly corresponds to TRBD1 (5 bases). The CDR3 sequence is 16 residues long. Trimming shortened V by 4 bases and J by 0 bases, and 15 bases separated the two germline ends. Germline V gene lookup returns CDR1 MNHNS and CDR2 SASEGT. CDR3 amino acids: CASSATPRADQETQYF. The CDR3 DNA sequence: TGTGCCAGCAGTGCGACTCCCAGGGCTGACCAAGAGACCCAGTACTTC.

The chain recombines TRBV19 with TRBJ2-7; 8 bases are a match to TRBD1. The length of the CDR3 is 15 residues. CDR1 and CDR2 from the germline V gene are LNHDA and SQIVND (reference sequence). J gave up 0 bases and V 4 bases, and 5 bases lay outside the gene matches. The CDR3 sequence is CASSTGQASSYEQYF. The CDR3 bases are TGTGCCAGTAGTACGGGACAGGCCAGCTCCTACGAGCAGTACTTC.

V and J are TRBV6-6 and TRBJ2-1, with D maybe TRBD1 (6 bases). V lost 3 bases and J lost 6, with 15 bases in between. The CDR3 consists of 15 residues. Germline V gene sequence: CDR1 MNHNY, CDR2 SVGAGI (reference sequence). CDR3 loop: CASSYSGVSSNEQFF. The CDR3 DNA reads TGTGCCAGCAGTTATTCAGGGGTGTCGAGCAATGAGCAGTTCTTC.

CDR3 sequence (DNA): TGTGCTAGTGGAGTACAGGCTCAAGAGACCCAGTACTTC. Its protein product is CASGVQAQETQYF. The V and J genes are TRBV12-5 and TRBJ2-5; tentatively, D is TRBD1 (5 bases). Germline V lookup: CDR1 LGHNT, CDR2 FRNRAP. Trimming took 6 bases from V and 2 from J, leaving 10 bases between them. CDR3 length: 13 amino acids.

The rearrangement links TRBV10-3 to TRBJ1-6; TRBD1 matches 7 bases. The germline CDR1 and CDR2 sequences are ENHRY and SYGVKD. V was pared by 6 bases and J by 5 bases, with 7 bases of the junction left unmatched. CDR3 length: 15 amino acids. DNA of the CDR3: TGTGCCATCAGGGGGACAGAGAATGATAATTCACCCCTCCACTTT. Protein sequence: CAIRGTENDNSPLHF.